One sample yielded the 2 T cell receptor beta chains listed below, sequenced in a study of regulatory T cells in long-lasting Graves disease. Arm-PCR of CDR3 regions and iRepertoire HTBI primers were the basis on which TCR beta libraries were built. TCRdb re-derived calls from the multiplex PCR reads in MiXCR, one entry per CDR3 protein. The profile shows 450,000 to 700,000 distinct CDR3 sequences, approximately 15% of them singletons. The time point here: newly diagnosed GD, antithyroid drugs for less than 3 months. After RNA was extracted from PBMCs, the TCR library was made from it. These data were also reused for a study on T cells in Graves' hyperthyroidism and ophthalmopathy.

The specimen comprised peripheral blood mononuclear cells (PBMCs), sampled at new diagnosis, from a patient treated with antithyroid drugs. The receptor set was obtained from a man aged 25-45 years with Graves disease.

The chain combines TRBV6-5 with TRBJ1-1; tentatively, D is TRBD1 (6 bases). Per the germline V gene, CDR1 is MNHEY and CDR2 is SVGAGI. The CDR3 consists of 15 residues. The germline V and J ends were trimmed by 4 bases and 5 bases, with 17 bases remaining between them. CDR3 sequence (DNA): TGTGCCAGCAGTTTGAACACAGGGAGAAGGACTGAAGCTTTCTTT. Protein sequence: CASSLNTGRRTEAFF.

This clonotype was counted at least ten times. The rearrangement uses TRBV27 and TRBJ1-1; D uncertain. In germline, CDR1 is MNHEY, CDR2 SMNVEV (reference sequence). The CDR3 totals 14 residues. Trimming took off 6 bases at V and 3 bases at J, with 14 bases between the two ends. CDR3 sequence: CASRPRPQYTEAFF. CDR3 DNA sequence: TGTGCCAGCAGACCCCGCCCACAGTACACTGAAGCTTTCTTT.